These 2 T cell receptor beta chains share one sample of origin, sequenced in a study of cytomegalovirus exposure and HLA in healthy donors. The PCR employed 60 Vbeta primers together with 13 Jbeta primers. TCRdb's table, derived via immunoSEQ multiplex PCR, lists solely in-frame clones and lacks some. This table lists tens of thousands of clones. Sequencing was performed on PBMCs. The source is a young woman in good health and CMV-seronegative.

The V gene is TRBV6-1, the J gene TRBJ1-4; 7 bases are a match to TRBD1. The CDR3 is 11 residues long. Per germline, CDR1 MNHNS and CDR2 SASEGT. Trimming cost V 8 bases and J 10 bases; bases outside gene matches: 4. The CDR3 protein is CASDRVGKLFF. CDR3 DNA: TGTGCCAGCGACAGGGTAGGAAAACTGTTTTTT.

The rearrangement links TRBV7-2 to TRBJ2-1; TRBD2 matches at 12 bases. The CDR3 covers 17 residues. The V gene's germline CDR1 is SGHTA and CDR2 FQGNSA. The J segment lost 5 bases and the V segment lost 0 bases, leaving 5 bases of the junction unmatched. This CDR3 reads CASSLATSGGSNNEQFF. As DNA, the CDR3 is TGTGCCAGCAGCTTAGCAACTAGCGGGGGGAGTAACAATGAGCAGTTCTTC.